A single sample is the source of the 30 T cell receptor beta chains below, sequenced in a study of blood T cell repertoires in COVID-19. TCRdb's table, derived via immunoSEQ multiplex PCR, lists solely in-frame clones and lacks some. The data contain over 250,000 clones, around 83% of them singletons. What was sequenced was PBMCs or T cells enriched from blood (not recorded which). The origin of the receptors is a man aged 35-49 years who had been exposed to COVID-19.

This chain links TRBV19 with TRBJ2-7; 11 bases are shared with TRBD2. With V trimmed by 5 bases and J by 5 bases, 14 bases remained unmatched. Germline V CDR1 and CDR2: LNHDA, SQIVND (reference sequence). The CDR3 runs 17 residues. The CDR3 loop is CASSVNPIAGGPDEQYF. DNA for the CDR3: TGTGCCAGTAGTGTGAACCCGATAGCGGGAGGGCCGGACGAGCAGTACTTC.

This rearrangement joins TRBV6-5 to TRBJ2-3; no firm D call. V was trimmed by 6 bases and J by 2 bases, leaving 9 bases between them. Per germline, CDR1 MNHEY and CDR2 SVGAGI. The CDR3 is 13 residues long. The CDR3 protein is CASRRDSTDTQYF. DNA of the CDR3: TGTGCCAGCAGAAGAGACTCCACAGATACGCAGTATTTT.

This chain joins TRBV27 and TRBJ1-5; 7 nucleotides align to TRBD1. Germline trimming cut 6 bases from V and 4 bases from J; bases unmatched to any gene: 6. Germline V gene lookup returns CDR1 MNHEY and CDR2 SMNVEV (reference sequence). CDR3 length: 14 amino acids. The DNA for the CDR3 is TGTGCCAGCAGATATCAGGGGGAAAATCAGCCCCAGCATTTT. Translating it yields CASRYQGENQPQHF.

This chain uses TRBV5-6 with TRBJ1-2, with no clear D. Between the trimmed V and J ends, which lost 0 bases and 5 bases, there was a span of 5 bases. Germline CDR1 is SGHDT and CDR2 is YYEEEE. The CDR3 runs to 12 residues. The chain's CDR3 is CASSLAPYGYTF. The CDR3 nucleotides are TGTGCCAGCAGCTTGGCCCCTTATGGCTACACCTTC.

The rearrangement links TRBV27 to TRBJ1-4, with D unclear. The ends were cut back, 2 bases at V and 4 bases at J, with 8 bases in the middle. The CDR3 contains 14 residues. The germline CDR1 and CDR2 sequences are MNHEY and SMNVEV (reference sequence). The CDR3: CASSLVGVNEKLFF. Written as DNA, the CDR3 is TGTGCCAGCAGTTTAGTCGGGGTTAATGAAAAACTGTTTTTT.

V is TRBV7-9 and J is TRBJ2-7, with 8 bases aligning to TRBD1. Looked up from germline, CDR1 is SEHNR and CDR2 is FQNEAQ (reference sequence). CDR3 size: 17 residues. The junction had 13 bases not matched to a gene; V was cut back by 4 bases and J by 2 bases. In nucleotides, the CDR3 is TGTGCCAGCAGCTCTTTACCGGGACAGGACTCCCCCTACGAGCAGTACTTC. Amino acid sequence: CASSSLPGQDSPYEQYF. Combining the CDR3 with reference TRBV7-9 and TRBJ2-7 gives the whole variable domain DTGVSQNPRHKITKRGQNVTFRCDPISEHNRLYWYRQTLGQGPEFLTYFQNEAQLEKSRLLSDRFSAERPKGSFSTLEIQRTEQGDSAMYLCASSSLPGQDSPYEQYFGPGTRLTVT.

This clone appeared a few times. The chain joins TRBV7-3 to TRBJ2-3; TRBD2 is a possible D gene (5 bases). Germline V lookup: CDR1 SGHTA, CDR2 FQGTGA. Trimming cost V 4 bases and J 2 bases, with 10 bases left between them. The CDR3 contains 14 residues. In nucleotides, the CDR3 is TGTGCCAGCAGCTCCGGGATTACCACAGATACGCAGTATTTT. Its translation: CASSSGITTDTQYF.

This rearrangement joins TRBV21-1 to TRBJ2-1; TRBD1, the D gene given by the table, was not confirmed from the DNA. TRBV21-1 represents a pseudogene. The CDR3 runs to 15 residues. The CDR3 DNA reads TGTGCCAGCAGCCCCCGAGAGATGACAGGGCGGTGGCAGTTCTTC. This encodes CASSPREMTGRWQFF.

This chain connects TRBV30 to TRBJ2-2; 9 bases are shared with TRBD2. The junction had 22 bases not matched to a gene; V was cut back by 6 bases and J by 8 bases. The germline V gene encodes CDR1 GTSNPN and CDR2 SVGIG (reference sequence). This CDR3 region has 18 residues. The CDR3 spells CACNSGTASGKSPGELFF. As DNA, the CDR3 is TGTGCCTGCAATTCCGGGACAGCTAGCGGGAAATCACCAGGGGAGCTGTTTTTT.

This clone was seen a handful of times. The chain couples TRBV19 to TRBJ2-7; D may be TRBD1 (6 bases). Germline values: CDR1 LNHDA, CDR2 SQIVND (reference sequence). The CDR3 is 14 amino acids. V lost 3 bases to trimming and J lost 2 bases, with 11 bases between them. This chain's CDR3 is CASSIYRATYEQYF. In nucleotides, the CDR3 is TGTGCCAGTAGTATCTACAGGGCGACCTACGAGCAGTACTTC. The whole variable domain, filled in from reference TRBV19 and TRBJ2-7, reads DGGITQSPKYLFRKEGQNVTLSCEQNLNHDAMYWYRQDPGQGLRLIYYSQIVNDFQKGDIAEGYSVSREKKESFPLTVTSAQKNPTAFYLCASSIYRATYEQYFGPGTRLTVT.

This chain joins TRBV4-2 and TRBJ2-1; D unresolved. Trimming left V 1 base short and J 9 bases short, with 10 bases between. This CDR3 is built from 13 residues. CDR1 and CDR2 (germline): LGHNA, YNFKEQ. CDR3: CASSQAKVGEQFF. The CDR3 coding sequence is TGTGCCAGCAGCCAAGCCAAAGTCGGTGAGCAGTTCTTC.

With regard to this clone: Other nucleotide sequences in the sample specify the same CDR3. The chain employs TRBV11-2 and TRBJ1-2, with 7 bases fitting TRBD1. Germline loops: CDR1 SGHAT, CDR2 FQNNGV. The V and J ends lost 5 bases and 2 bases, in that order; junction bases with no gene match: 2. The CDR3 length is 13 residues. The CDR3 nucleotides read TGTGCCAGCAGCCCGGACAGGAACTATGGCTACACCTTC. Translating gives CASSPDRNYGYTF.

This clone was seen a few times. The chain recombines TRBV11-2 with TRBJ2-7; D is perhaps TRBD1 (5 bases). Germline V lookup: CDR1 SGHAT, CDR2 FQNNGV. CDR3 length: 15 residues. V was shortened by 0 bases and J by 5 bases, with 14 bases between the two germline ends. The CDR3 nucleotides read TGTGCCAGCAGCTTAGAACCTAACGACAGTGACGAGCAGTACTTC. Translating it yields CASSLEPNDSDEQYF.

This clone was recorded a few times. V and J are TRBV30 and TRBJ2-2, with 9 bases aligning to TRBD2. This CDR3 is 14 amino acids long. V was clipped by 2 bases and J by 5 bases; unmatched bases: 3. Germline assignment: CDR1 GTSNPN and CDR2 SVGIG (reference sequence). DNA for the CDR3: TGTGCCTGGAGTCGACTAGCGGATACCGGGGAGCTGTTTTTT. The encoded protein is CAWSRLADTGELFF.

In its sample, this clone was seen once. V and J are TRBV7-9 and TRBJ2-1, with 9 bases fitting TRBD1. From germline, CDR1 is SEHNR and CDR2 FQNEAQ (reference sequence). Germline trimming cut 5 bases from V and 5 bases from J; bases unmatched to any gene: 4. This CDR3 is 14 amino acids long. The CDR3 DNA sequence: TGTGCCAGCAGCCGACAGGGGGGACACAATGAGCAGTTCTTC. It is translated as CASSRQGGHNEQFF.

The rearrangement uses TRBV9 and TRBJ1-3; TRBD1 aligns across 7 bases. This CDR3 has 15 amino acids. V lost 6 bases to trimming and J lost 0 bases; unmatched junction nucleotides: 6. Germline lookup yields CDR1 SGDLS and CDR2 YYNGEE. This CDR3 is CASNTGDRSGNTIYF. DNA of the CDR3: TGTGCCAGCAACACAGGGGACCGCTCTGGAAACACCATATATTTT.

V gene TRBV4-2 combines with J gene TRBJ2-7, with 9 bases that match TRBD1. The germline CDR1 and CDR2 sequences are LGHNA and YNFKEQ. CDR3 length: 13 residues. Unmatched junction bases numbered 3, after V lost 5 bases and J lost 4 bases. This chain's CDR3 is CASSSGQGYEQYF. CDR3 coding DNA: TGTGCCAGCAGCTCAGGACAGGGGTACGAGCAGTACTTC.

J is TRBJ2-2 and V is TRBV9; 7 bases agree with TRBD2. The germline V gene has CDR1 SGDLS and CDR2 YYNGEE. With V trimmed by 2 bases and J by 3 bases, 10 bases remained unmatched. The CDR3 loop spans 17 amino acids. The CDR3 here is CASSVSREEGHTGELFF. The CDR3 nucleotides read TGTGCCAGCAGCGTCTCCCGGGAGGAAGGGCACACCGGGGAGCTGTTTTTT.

V gene TRBV5-4 combines with J gene TRBJ1-3, with TRBD1 matching 7 bases. The germline gives CDR1 SGHNT, CDR2 YYREEE (reference sequence). V lost 0 bases to trimming and J lost 3 bases; unmatched junction nucleotides: 12. This CDR3 is built from 18 residues. CDR3 sequence: CASSLGGDSRLVGNTIYF. CDR3 DNA sequence: TGTGCCAGCAGCTTGGGGGGGGACAGCCGGTTGGTTGGAAACACCATATATTTT.

Details on this clone: An end of the junction does not agree with germline; a read error may underlie this. The chain carries TRBV11-2 and TRBJ2-1, with D tentatively TRBD1 (7 bases). The CDR3 totals 13 residues. Germline CDR1 and CDR2: SGHAT and FQNNGV. CDR3 nucleotide sequence: TGTGCCAGCAGCCTAGATAGGGGGCGGGGACCGTTCTTC. Translated: CASSLDRGRGPFF.

The chain joins TRBV30 to TRBJ1-5, with TRBD1 matching 8 bases. The CDR3 is 13 amino acids. Germline-derived CDR1 and CDR2 are GTSNPN and SVGIG (reference sequence). J lost 7 bases, V lost 7 bases, and 9 bases had no gene match. In nucleotides, the CDR3 is TGTGCCTTTGGACAGGGAAGTTGGCAGCCCCAGCATTTT. The encoded protein is CAFGQGSWQPQHF.

V gene TRBV5-1 combines with J gene TRBJ2-2; TRBD2 matches at 15 bases. Trimming cost V 4 bases and J 4 bases; bases outside gene matches: 8. The CDR3 totals 18 residues. Germline V gene lookup returns CDR1 SGHRS and CDR2 YFSETQ. CDR3 in amino acids: CASSPPGLAGGGTGELFF. DNA for the CDR3: TGCGCCAGCAGCCCACCTGGACTAGCGGGAGGGGGCACCGGGGAGCTGTTTTTT.

The V and J genes are TRBV10-2 and TRBJ2-7, with D possibly TRBD2 on 6 matching bases. V lost 11 bases, J lost 4 bases, and 15 bases lay in between. CDR3 size: 12 residues. From germline, CDR1 is WSHSY and CDR2 SAAADI. CDR3 in DNA: TGCGCCGGAGGGACCTTTATTTACGAGCAGTACTTC. Residues: CAGGTFIYEQYF.

The chain is built from TRBV29-1 and TRBJ2-3; a possible D gene is TRBD2 (6 bases). The CDR3 sequence is 15 residues long. V lost 7 bases and J lost 0, with 17 bases in between. The germline gives CDR1 SQVTM, CDR2 ANQGSEA. This CDR3 reads CSGGPGVSSTDTQYF. The CDR3 DNA sequence: TGCAGCGGGGGACCGGGGGTCTCTAGCACAGATACGCAGTATTTT.

The V and J genes are TRBV5-4 and TRBJ1-6; TRBD1 matches at 8 bases. Germline values: CDR1 SGHNT, CDR2 YYREEE (reference sequence). This CDR3 has 18 residues. Unmatched junction bases numbered 20, after V lost 5 bases and J lost 10 bases. CDR3: CASSWGTGAVVRNSPLHF. In DNA, the CDR3 is TGTGCCAGCAGTTGGGGGACAGGAGCAGTTGTCCGGAACTCACCCCTCCACTTT.

This chain uses TRBV6-5 with TRBJ1-1, with 10 bases fitting TRBD1. Germline V gene sequence: CDR1 MNHEY, CDR2 SVGAGI. The CDR3 length is 14 residues. The J segment lost 8 bases and the V segment lost 4 bases, leaving 7 bases of the junction unmatched. CDR3 coding DNA: TGTGCCAGCAGTTGGAAGACAGGGGGCGAGGAAGCTTTCTTT. Translation: CASSWKTGGEEAFF.

The genes are TRBV6-5 and TRBJ2-7; possibly TRBD1 for D (6 bases). CDR3 length equals 13 residues. Trimming pared 2 bases from V and 3 bases from J, leaving 8 bases between. Germline loops: CDR1 MNHEY, CDR2 SVGAGI. CDR3 amino acids: CASSYRRGYEQYF. The CDR3 DNA is TGTGCCAGCAGTTACCGCAGGGGCTACGAGCAGTACTTC.

The V gene is TRBV2, the J gene TRBJ2-7; 10 bases map to TRBD2. The germline V gene has CDR1 SNHLY and CDR2 FYNNEI. The trim removed 8 bases at V and 1 base at J, leaving 5 bases unmatched. The CDR3 is 14 amino acids. The CDR3 region is CASVSGRGSYEQYF. In DNA, the CDR3 is TGTGCCAGCGTAAGCGGGAGGGGGTCCTACGAGCAGTACTTC.

The rearrangement uses TRBV9 and TRBJ2-1; 8 positions match TRBD2. The ends lost 3 bases at V and 6 bases at J; junction bases unmatched: 8. The germline V gene encodes CDR1 SGDLS and CDR2 YYNGEE. This CDR3 has 15 residues. CDR3 nucleotides: TGTGCCAGCAGCGAAACTAGCGGACTCTTCAATGAGCAGTTCTTC. Its translation is CASSETSGLFNEQFF. Variable domain in full (rest from reference TRBV9 and TRBJ2-1): DSGVTQTPKHLITATGQRVTLRCSPRSGDLSVYWYQQSLDQGLQFLIQYYNGEERAKGNILERFSAQQFPDLHSELNLSSLELGDSALYFCASSETSGLFNEQFFGPGTRLTVL.

The chain carries TRBV27 and TRBJ2-2; 9 bases match TRBD2. The ends lost 6 bases at V and 6 bases at J; junction bases unmatched: 14. The germline gives CDR1 MNHEY, CDR2 SMNVEV (reference sequence). This CDR3 has 17 amino acids. CDR3 nucleotide sequence: TGTGCCAGCAGCAAACAAGGACTAGCGAGGGGCTCCGGGGAGCTGTTTTTT. It yields the protein CASSKQGLARGSGELFF.